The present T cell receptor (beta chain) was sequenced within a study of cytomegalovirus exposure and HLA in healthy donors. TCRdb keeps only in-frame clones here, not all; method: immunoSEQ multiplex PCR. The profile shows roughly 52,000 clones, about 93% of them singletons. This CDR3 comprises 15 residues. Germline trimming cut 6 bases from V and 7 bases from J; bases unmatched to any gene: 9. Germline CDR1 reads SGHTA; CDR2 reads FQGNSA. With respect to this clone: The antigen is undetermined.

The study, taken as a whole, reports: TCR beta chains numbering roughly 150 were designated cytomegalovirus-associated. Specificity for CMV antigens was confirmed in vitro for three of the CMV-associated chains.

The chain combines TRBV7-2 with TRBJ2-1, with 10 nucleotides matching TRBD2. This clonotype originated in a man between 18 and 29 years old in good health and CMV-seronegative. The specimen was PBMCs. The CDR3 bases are TGTGCCAGCAGAACCCAGGGTAGCGGGAGGAATGAGCAGTTCTTC. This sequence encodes CASRTQGSGRNEQFF.